The 24 T cell receptor beta chains below come from one sample, sequenced in a study of blood T cell repertoires in COVID-19. Sequencing was performed with immunoSEQ multiplex PCR; in TCRdb, only in-frame clones are kept and a portion is missing. The sample consists of over 350,000 clones, around 89% of them appearing once. The material sequenced was peripheral blood. Receptors originate from a woman in her twenties or thirties with acute or convalescent COVID-19.

The chain couples TRBV11-2 to TRBJ2-2; maybe TRBD1 (6 bases). Germline CDR1 SGHAT, CDR2 FQNNGV. CDR3 length: 16 residues. V lost 7 bases and J 1 base, leaving 16 bases between the germline ends. The CDR3 spells CASNYKARGNTGELFF. CDR3 coding DNA: TGTGCCAGCAATTACAAGGCCAGGGGGAACACCGGGGAGCTGTTTTTT.

V gene TRBV6-5 combines with J gene TRBJ1-2, with D hard to call. The V end lost 8 bases, the J end lost 2 bases, and 6 bases lay between the germline ends. The CDR3 has 11 residues. Germline CDR1 is MNHEY and CDR2 is SVGAGI. CDR3 DNA sequence: TGTGCCAGCGCACGGAACTATGGCTACACCTTC. Its protein product is CASARNYGYTF.

The chain has TRBV28 and TRBJ2-1; unclear D gene. The CDR3 is 16 residues long. Germline loops: CDR1 MDHEN, CDR2 SYDVKM. V was trimmed by 3 bases and J by 7 bases, leaving 19 bases between them. Here the CDR3 reads CASSLVFSGPDNEQFF. DNA of the CDR3: TGTGCCAGCAGTTTGGTTTTTTCAGGTCCGGATAATGAGCAGTTCTTC. Together with reference TRBV28 and TRBJ2-1, the CDR3 gives the full variable domain: DVKVTQSSRYLVKRTGEKVFLECVQDMDHENMFWYRQDPGLGLRLIYFSYDVKMKEKGDIPEGYSVSREKKERFSLILESASTNQTSMYLCASSLVFSGPDNEQFFGPGTRLTVL.

The V call is TRBV5-6, the J call TRBJ1-1; D call uncertain. The CDR3 loop spans 14 amino acids. Germline V gives CDR1 SGHDT, CDR2 YYEEEE. The V end lost 4 bases, the J end lost 1 base, and 11 bases lay between the germline ends. The CDR3 DNA follows: TGTGCCAGCAGCGCAGGACGGGGGAACACTGAAGCTTTCTTT. Its translation is CASSAGRGNTEAFF.

This clone was observed a few times. The V call is TRBV28, the J call TRBJ1-6; D uncertain. V gave up 5 bases and J gave up 13 bases, with 9 bases separating them. The CDR3 contains 11 residues. Germline V CDR1 and CDR2: MDHEN, SYDVKM. This chain's CDR3 is CASSRKEPLHF. The CDR3 DNA sequence: TGTGCCAGCAGTAGGAAGGAGCCCCTCCACTTT.

This clone was seen a handful of times. The chain has TRBV11-2 and TRBJ2-5; 8 nucleotides line up with TRBD1. Trimming removed 7 bases from V and 4 bases from J; junction bases left unmatched: 11. The CDR3 consists of 15 residues. Germline V gene lookup returns CDR1 SGHAT and CDR2 FQNNGV. The CDR3 loop is CASTTISGGLETQYF. The CDR3, as DNA: TGTGCCAGCACCACCATCTCAGGGGGCTTAGAGACCCAGTACTTC.

The genes are TRBV20-1 and TRBJ1-3; D not resolved. V lost 3 bases, J lost 0 bases, and 9 bases lay in between. CDR3 length: 14 amino acids. The germline gives CDR1 DFQATT, CDR2 SNEGSKA (reference sequence). The CDR3: CSASQLNSGNTIYF. As DNA, the CDR3 is TGCAGTGCTAGTCAGTTGAACTCTGGAAACACCATATATTTT.

The CDR3 here is CASSLTGAYGYTF. CDR3 DNA: TGTGCCAGCAGTTTGACAGGCGCCTATGGCTACACCTTC. The chain joins TRBV28 to TRBJ1-2; perhaps TRBD1 as D (6 bases). This CDR3 comprises 13 residues. Germline CDR1 MDHEN, CDR2 SYDVKM. Trimming stripped 3 bases from V and 4 bases from J, with 9 bases between.

The rearrangement links TRBV3-1 (or the pseudogene TRBV3-2) to TRBJ2-5; TRBD2 agrees at 11 bases. J gave up 7 bases and V 1 base, and 11 bases lay outside the gene matches. The V gene's germline CDR1 is LGHDT and CDR2 YNNKEL (reference sequence). This CDR3 has 17 amino acids. CDR3 in DNA: TGTGCCAGCAGCCAAGGTGGAACTAGCGGGGGAAGGGGGACCCAGTACTTC. It is translated as CASSQGGTSGGRGTQYF.

The chain recombines TRBV9 with TRBJ2-5; TRBD2 aligns across 7 bases. This CDR3 region has 16 residues. V shed 0 bases, J shed 1 base, and the junction held 6 bases outside the gene matches. The V gene's germline CDR1 is SGDLS and CDR2 YYNGEE. The CDR3 is CASSVGGGVSQETQYF. DNA for the CDR3: TGTGCCAGCAGCGTAGGCGGGGGAGTATCCCAAGAGACCCAGTACTTC.

This chain joins TRBV4-1 and TRBJ2-3; a possible D gene is TRBD1 (6 bases). The CDR3 loop spans 16 amino acids. CDR1 MGHRA and CDR2 YSYEKL come from the germline V gene. V was trimmed by 0 bases and J by 2 bases, leaving 12 bases between them. CDR3 region: CASSQEGRGTTDTQYF. In DNA form, the CDR3 reads TGCGCCAGCAGCCAAGAAGGAAGGGGGACCACAGATACGCAGTATTTT.

This chain connects TRBV20-1 to TRBJ2-3; a possible D gene is TRBD2 (5 bases). Trimming pared 3 bases from V and 2 bases from J, leaving 12 bases between. The germline V gene has CDR1 DFQATT and CDR2 SNEGSKA (reference sequence). The CDR3 is 14 amino acids. The CDR3 spells CSASGSLITDTQYF. CDR3 sequence (DNA): TGCAGTGCTAGTGGGAGCCTGATCACAGATACGCAGTATTTT.

The rearrangement links TRBV30 to TRBJ2-1; TRBD1 matches at 8 bases. The ends lost 2 bases at V and 11 bases at J; junction bases unmatched: 8. Germline-derived CDR1 and CDR2 are GTSNPN and SVGIG (reference sequence). The length of the CDR3 is 13 residues. The CDR3 region is CAWSYTQGAQQFF. CDR3 coding DNA: TGTGCCTGGAGTTACACTCAGGGGGCCCAGCAGTTCTTC.

J is TRBJ2-2 and V is TRBV12-3 or TRBV12-4, with no clear D. The CDR3 runs 12 residues. V lost 7 bases to trimming and J lost 7 bases, with 10 bases between them. Here the CDR3 reads CASTLVFGELFF. The CDR3 bases are TGTGCCAGCACCTTAGTCTTCGGGGAGCTGTTTTTT.

The gene calls are TRBV10-3 and TRBJ1-2, with 7 bases identical to TRBD1. V lost 3 bases and J lost 8; bases outside the gene matches: 0. The CDR3 contains 11 residues. Germline V gene data show CDR1 as ENHRY and CDR2 as SYGVKD. The CDR3 DNA follows: TGTGCCATCAGTGAAGGGGGCGGCTACACCTTC. Translated, it gives CAISEGGGYTF.

This sequence joins TRBV28 and TRBJ1-1; 11 bases map to TRBD1. Trimming at V came to 6 bases and at J to 4 bases, leaving 10 bases not matched to a gene. The germline CDR1 and CDR2 sequences are MDHEN and SYDVKM. The CDR3 runs to 16 residues. The CDR3 sequence: CASSRPGTGGITEAFF. The CDR3 DNA reads TGTGCCAGCAGCCGTCCCGGGACAGGGGGGATCACTGAAGCTTTCTTT.

V gene TRBV30 combines with J gene TRBJ2-3; 10 bases are shared with TRBD2. Per the germline V gene, CDR1 is GTSNPN and CDR2 is SVGIG (reference sequence). The CDR3 sequence is 17 residues long. V lost 2 bases and J lost 4; bases outside the gene matches: 12. CDR3 nucleotide sequence: TGTGCCTGGAGTCGGGCTAGCGGGGGCCTTGGTGCAGATACGCAGTATTTT. The encoded protein is CAWSRASGGLGADTQYF. The whole variable domain, filled in from reference TRBV30 and TRBJ2-3, reads SQTIHQWPATLVQPVGSPLSLECTVEGTSNPNLYWYRQAAGRGLQLLFYSVGIGQISSEVPQNLSASRPQDRQFILSSKKLLLSDSGFYLCAWSRASGGLGADTQYFGPGTRLTVL.

In this sample, this clone turned up once. The CDR3 bases are TGTGCCAGCAGCTATGCTCGTGGCGGGGAGACCTACGAGCAGTACTTC. This sequence encodes CASSYARGGETYEQYF. The chain has TRBV7-2 and TRBJ2-7; possibly TRBD2 for D (6 bases). Germline V gives CDR1 SGHTA, CDR2 FQGNSA. V lost 4 bases, J lost 2 bases, and 18 bases lay in between. The CDR3 totals 16 residues.

V usage is TRBV27 and J usage is TRBJ2-2, with 15 bases fitting TRBD2. Germline V gene sequence: CDR1 MNHEY, CDR2 SMNVEV (reference sequence). The CDR3 runs 17 residues. After removal of 6 bases from V and 1 base from J, the junction contained 3 bases not matched to a gene. In DNA form, the CDR3 reads TGTGCCAGCAGGGGACTAGCGGGGGGCCAGAACACCGGGGAGCTGTTTTTT. Translating gives CASRGLAGGQNTGELFF.

The chain has TRBV9 and TRBJ2-3; 9 nucleotides line up with TRBD2. Trimming cost V 3 bases and J 4 bases; bases outside gene matches: 9. The CDR3 is 16 amino acids. The V gene's germline CDR1 is SGDLS and CDR2 YYNGEE. CDR3 loop: CASSASGGLLPDTQYF. Written as DNA, the CDR3 is TGTGCCAGCAGCGCGAGCGGGGGGCTTCTCCCAGATACGCAGTATTTT.

The rearrangement links TRBV7-2 to TRBJ2-3, with D hard to call. In germline, CDR1 is SGHTA, CDR2 FQGNSA. This CDR3 spans 14 amino acids. The germline V and J ends were trimmed by 1 base and 4 bases, with 9 bases remaining between them. The CDR3 nucleotides read TGTGCCAGCAGCTTAGATTTGAGAGCAGATACGCAGTATTTT. It yields the protein CASSLDLRADTQYF.

V is TRBV6-1 and J is TRBJ1-5; D is undetermined. The germline V gene has CDR1 MNHNS and CDR2 SASEGT. This CDR3 is 14 amino acids long. Trimming stripped 2 bases from V and 4 bases from J, with 9 bases between. The CDR3 bases are TGTGCCAGCAGTGAATGGGAGGCTAATCAGCCCCAGCATTTT. Its protein is CASSEWEANQPQHF.

The chain employs TRBV27 and TRBJ1-5; the D is unclear. Germline CDR1 MNHEY, CDR2 SMNVEV (reference sequence). This CDR3 region has 16 residues. Trimming stripped 0 bases from V and 0 bases from J, with 9 bases between. The CDR3: CASSLSRSYSNQPQHF. The CDR3 DNA is TGTGCCAGCAGTTTATCACGGAGCTATAGCAATCAGCCCCAGCATTTT.

The CDR3 sequence: CASSQRSGGYNSPLHF. The DNA of the CDR3 is TGCGCCAGCAGCCAAAGGAGCGGAGGCTATAATTCACCCCTCCACTTT. The chain carries TRBV4-1 and TRBJ1-6, with D uncertain. The CDR3 is 16 residues long. Per germline, CDR1 MGHRA and CDR2 YSYEKL. Trimming shortened V by 2 bases and J by 3 bases, and 11 bases separated the two germline ends.